What follows is one T cell receptor (beta chain) and its context. The data originate from a study of OX40 agonist ivuxolimab in advanced cancers. As for the study in general: The dose-escalation cohort was about 87% male, with a mean age of around 54 years, ranging about 23 to 90.

Generated by immunoSEQ multiplex PCR, the TCRdb table keeps only in-frame clones and is missing some. Found here are approximately 24,000 clones, around 76% of them singletons; the top ten hold 13% to 15%. Germline V CDR1 and CDR2: LGHNA, YNFKEQ. CDR3 size: 16 residues. Trimming took off 0 bases at V and 0 bases at J, with 12 bases between the two ends. The chain joins TRBV4-2 to TRBJ2-7; D tentatively reads TRBD1 or TRBD2 (5 bases each). Sequences were derived from CD4+ or CD8+ T cells sorted from blood, sampled in a trial of the OX40 agonist ivuxolimab. The sequence derives from an adult with an advanced solid tumor such as melanoma, head and neck, liver or kidney cancer. The CDR3 sequence: CASSQDGGLSSYEQYF. The DNA for the CDR3 is TGTGCCAGCAGCCAAGATGGGGGTCTAAGCTCCTACGAGCAGTACTTC.